This T cell receptor beta chain originates from a study of blood T cell repertoires in COVID-19. Study as a whole: Spain, Italy and the United States supplied samples that represented acute and convalescent COVID-19.

Germline CDR1 reads MNHEY; CDR2 reads SMNVEV (reference sequence). V gave up 3 bases and J gave up 5 bases; unmatched junction bases: 5. The CDR3 runs 14 residues. In the original processing: Reference gene primer amplification gave estimated nucleated cell counts. The data were produced by immunoSEQ multiplex PCR, yet TCRdb's version contains in-frame clones alone and is incomplete. That table supplies the V and J calls and clone size; D and trimming were determined from the DNA. The repertoire has about 180,000 clones, about 87% of them found once; the top ten carry 1.5% to 2%. This clone appeared a few times.

The sequence was obtained from a woman in her fifties or sixties with acute or convalescent COVID-19. Specimen: peripheral blood. This rearrangement joins TRBV27 to TRBJ2-3; 7 nucleotides agree with TRBD1. The CDR3: CASSLETGQDTQYF. In DNA form, the CDR3 reads TGTGCCAGCAGTTTGGAGACAGGGCAAGATACGCAGTATTTT.